Below are 18 T cell receptor beta chains sequenced from a single sample in a study of spatial heterogeneity in lung cancer. MiXCR, run by TCRdb on the 5' RACE reads, gives a single entry per CDR3 protein. This sample has some 5,400 distinct CDR3 sequences, with about 3.9% found just once. The time point here: sample taken at primary tumor resection. The material sequenced was normal lung tissue next to the tumor, taken at surgery. The receptors derive from a male donor with early-stage non-small cell lung cancer.

This clonotype was seen at least ten times. Here the CDR3 reads CASSYLLTGELFF. The CDR3 DNA sequence: TGTGCCAGCAGTTACCTTTTGACCGGGGAGCTGTTTTTT. The rearrangement joins TRBV6-5 to TRBJ2-2; D remains ambiguous. This CDR3 contains 13 residues. The V gene lost 2 bases and the J gene lost 5 bases, with 6 bases spanning the gap. Germline CDR1 and CDR2: MNHEY and SVGAGI.

This clonotype came up many times. The chain is built from TRBV6-1 and TRBJ2-1; D not certain. The germline V gene has CDR1 MNHNS and CDR2 SASEGT. Trimming cost V 5 bases and J 6 bases, with 14 bases left between them. CDR3 length: 14 residues. CDR3 sequence (DNA): TGTGCCAGCAGTCCCCAAACCCCGACCAATGAGCAGTTCTTC. Protein sequence: CASSPQTPTNEQFF.

In this sample, this clonotype turned up many times. The rearrangement links TRBV5-1 to TRBJ2-3, with 9 nucleotides matching TRBD2. Trimming cost V 1 base and J 3 bases; bases outside gene matches: 6. CDR3 length: 16 residues. CDR1 and CDR2 (germline): SGHRS, YFSETQ. The CDR3 is CASSLKAGGWTDTQYF. In DNA, the CDR3 is TGCGCCAGCAGCTTGAAAGCGGGAGGTTGGACAGATACGCAGTATTTT.

This clonotype showed up many times. The chain has TRBV13 and TRBJ1-2; TRBD1 might be the D (6 bases). Germline loops: CDR1 PRHDT, CDR2 FYEKMQ (reference sequence). V was pared by 4 bases and J by 6 bases, with 18 bases between. This CDR3 spans 15 amino acids. CDR3 sequence reads: CASSSPGRGVDGYTF. In DNA, the CDR3 is TGTGCCAGCAGCTCCCCCGGCAGGGGAGTTGATGGCTACACCTTC.

This clonotype has a count of ten or more. V is TRBV20-1 and J is TRBJ1-6; maybe TRBD1 (6 bases). Trimming removed 3 bases from V and 5 bases from J, with 14 bases in between. This CDR3 comprises 15 residues. CDR1 is DFQATT and CDR2 is SNEGSKA in the germline V gene (reference sequence). CDR3 residues: CSARGAVGDNSPLHF. DNA of the CDR3: TGCAGTGCTAGGGGGGCCGTCGGAGATAATTCACCCCTCCACTTT.

Sample share makes this clonotype medium-sized. The CDR3 nucleotides read TGTGCCAGCAGTCCGCCGGACAGGGGATGGGTTGGAAACACCATATATTTT. Translating gives CASSPPDRGWVGNTIYF. The V and J genes are TRBV27 and TRBJ1-3; TRBD1 aligns across 9 bases. Germline assignment: CDR1 MNHEY and CDR2 SMNVEV (reference sequence). The V gene end was trimmed by 5 bases and the J gene end by 3 bases; junction bases not matched to a gene: 11. CDR3 length: 17 amino acids.

This clonotype was seen repeatedly, ten times or more. CDR3 sequence: CASSVETGSIQYF. The CDR3 DNA reads as TGTGCCAGCAGCGTAGAGACAGGGTCCATTCAGTACTTC. The chain is built from TRBV9 and TRBJ2-4, with TRBD1 identical over 7 bases. CDR1 is SGDLS and CDR2 is YYNGEE in the germline V gene. The CDR3 has 13 residues. J gave up 9 bases and V 0 bases, and 3 bases lay outside the gene matches.

There are many counts of this clonotype. The rearrangement uses TRBV3-1 and TRBJ1-1; D may be TRBD1 (5 bases). V was clipped by 0 bases and J by 1 base, with 18 bases between them. The CDR3 covers 18 residues. CDR1 and CDR2 from the germline V gene are LGHDT and YNNKEL (reference sequence). This chain's CDR3 is CASSQDLGVFWSNTEAFF. CDR3 bases: TGTGCCAGCAGCCAAGATTTGGGGGTGTTCTGGTCGAACACTGAAGCTTTCTTT.

The gene calls are TRBV11-2 and TRBJ2-3; D remains ambiguous. Per germline, CDR1 SGHAT and CDR2 FQNNGV. V dropped 0 bases and J dropped 0 bases, with 13 bases sitting between them. The CDR3 has 17 residues. The CDR3 region is CASSLERIPTSTDTQYF. The DNA for the CDR3 is TGTGCCAGCAGCTTAGAGAGGATACCCACTAGCACAGATACGCAGTATTTT.

This clonotype was observed at least ten times. This chain links TRBV12-3 or TRBV12-4 with TRBJ2-5; 12 nucleotides align to TRBD1. The CDR3 sequence is 15 residues long. The junction had 3 bases not matched to a gene; V was cut back by 5 bases and J by 2 bases. The CDR3 nucleotides are TGTGCCAGCAGTCCGGGACAGGGGGCTCAAGAGACCCAGTACTTC. Encoded protein: CASSPGQGAQETQYF.

The rearrangement uses TRBV7-9 and TRBJ2-3, with 13 bases aligning to TRBD2. Germline lookup yields CDR1 SEHNR and CDR2 FQNEAQ (reference sequence). The CDR3 loop spans 15 amino acids. The V and J ends lost 6 bases and 6 bases, in that order; junction bases with no gene match: 6. DNA of the CDR3: TGTGCCAGCAGGTTCGGACTAGCGGGAGTGGATACGCAGTATTTT. Translation: CASRFGLAGVDTQYF.

By its share, this clonotype is medium-sized. The chain has TRBV12-3 or TRBV12-4 and TRBJ2-2, with 8 bases fitting TRBD1. V dropped 6 bases and J dropped 0; count of bases not matched to a gene: 6. The CDR3 contains 16 residues. The CDR3 DNA reads TGTGCCAGCAGCTCGGGACAGGCTTCGAACACCGGGGAGCTGTTTTTT. It yields the protein CASSSGQASNTGELFF.

This clonotype was counted only a few times. The J gene is TRBJ1-3, the V gene TRBV9; 8 bases fit TRBD1. Trimming cost V 3 bases and J 4 bases; bases outside gene matches: 12. Germline CDR1 and CDR2: SGDLS and YYNGEE. CDR3 length: 17 residues. CDR3 DNA: TGTGCCAGCAGCGCCGGCGCGGGACAGGTTGCAGGAAACACCATATATTTT. Protein product: CASSAGAGQVAGNTIYF.

This clonotype was seen ten or more times. The CDR3 sequence: CASTLAADATGELFF. The CDR3 nucleotides are TGTGCCAGCACTCTAGCGGCAGACGCCACCGGGGAGCTGTTTTTT. The V and J genes are TRBV6-6 and TRBJ2-2; 7 positions agree with TRBD2. The CDR3 covers 15 residues. The germline V gene encodes CDR1 MNHNY and CDR2 SVGAGI (reference sequence). V lost 7 bases to trimming and J lost 4 bases; unmatched junction nucleotides: 9.

This clonotype showed up many times. This chain uses TRBV6-2 or TRBV6-3 with TRBJ2-7; D gene ambiguous. The CDR3 extends over 12 amino acids. With 5 bases removed from V and 3 bases from J, the gap between germline ends came to 8 bases. Germline V gene sequence: CDR1 MNHEY, CDR2 SVGEGT. CDR3 region: CASSLKVYEQYF. The CDR3 bases are TGTGCCAGCAGTCTCAAGGTCTACGAGCAGTACTTC.

This clonotype has at least ten counts. The chain uses TRBV7-9 and TRBJ1-1; D may be TRBD1 (6 bases). The CDR3 is 12 amino acids. Per germline, CDR1 SEHNR and CDR2 FQNEAQ (reference sequence). With 5 bases removed from V and 8 bases from J, the gap between germline ends came to 12 bases. The CDR3 region has the DNA TGTGCCAGCAGCCTTAACAGGGAAGAAGCTTTCTTT. Its translation: CASSLNREEAFF.

This clonotype was seen ten or more times. CDR3 region: CASSQAAWLNSPLHF. The CDR3 nucleotides are TGCGCCAGCAGCCAAGCGGCATGGTTGAATTCACCCCTCCACTTT. The chain carries TRBV4-1 and TRBJ1-6; D remains unclear. The CDR3 contains 15 residues. The ends were cut back, 1 base at V and 7 bases at J, with 11 bases in the middle. Looked up from germline, CDR1 is MGHRA and CDR2 is YSYEKL.

This clonotype was picked up many times. A much bigger clone sits one base away, suggesting this may be a read error. V is TRBV6-2 or TRBV6-3 and J is TRBJ2-7; 7 positions match TRBD2. The germline V gene encodes CDR1 MNHEY and CDR2 SVGEGT. The CDR3 loop spans 13 amino acids. The V and J ends lost 6 bases and 7 bases, in that order; junction bases with no gene match: 9. Written as DNA, the CDR3 is TGTGCCAGCAGGCCGGGCTGGGGAGGGGAGCAGTACTTC. This sequence encodes CASRPGWGGEQYF.